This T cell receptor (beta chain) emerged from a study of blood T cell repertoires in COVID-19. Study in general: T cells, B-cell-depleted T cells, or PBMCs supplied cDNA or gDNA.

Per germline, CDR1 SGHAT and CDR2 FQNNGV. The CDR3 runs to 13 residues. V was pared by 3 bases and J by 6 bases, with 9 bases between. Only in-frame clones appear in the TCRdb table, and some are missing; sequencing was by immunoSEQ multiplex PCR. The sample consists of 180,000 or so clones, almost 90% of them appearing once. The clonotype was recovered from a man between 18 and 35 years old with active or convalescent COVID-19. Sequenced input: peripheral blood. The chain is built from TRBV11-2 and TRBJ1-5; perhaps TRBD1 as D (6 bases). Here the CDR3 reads CASSLGAGQPQHF. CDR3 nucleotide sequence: TGTGCCAGCAGCTTGGGGGCCGGTCAGCCCCAGCATTTT.